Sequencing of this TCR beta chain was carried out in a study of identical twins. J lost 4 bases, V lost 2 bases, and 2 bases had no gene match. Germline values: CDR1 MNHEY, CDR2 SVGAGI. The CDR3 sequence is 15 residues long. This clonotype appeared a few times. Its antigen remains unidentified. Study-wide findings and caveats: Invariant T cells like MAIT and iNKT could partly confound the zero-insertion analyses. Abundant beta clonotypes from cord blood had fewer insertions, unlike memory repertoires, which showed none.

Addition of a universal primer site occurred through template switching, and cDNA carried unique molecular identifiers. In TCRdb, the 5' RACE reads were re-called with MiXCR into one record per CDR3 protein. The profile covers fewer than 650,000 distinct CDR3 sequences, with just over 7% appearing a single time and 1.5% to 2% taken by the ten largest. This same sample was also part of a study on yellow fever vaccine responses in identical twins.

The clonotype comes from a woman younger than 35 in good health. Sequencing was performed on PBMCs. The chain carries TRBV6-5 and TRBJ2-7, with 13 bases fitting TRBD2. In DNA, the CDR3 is TGTGCCAGCAGTTACCCGACTAGCGGGAGGTACGAGCAGTACTTC. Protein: CASSYPTSGRYEQYF.